This T cell receptor beta chain was captured by sequencing in a study of blood T cell repertoires in COVID-19. Turning to the study itself: In each case, the material was cDNA or gDNA derived from T cells, B-cell-depleted T cells, or PBMCs.

V lost 1 base and J 2 bases, leaving 7 bases between the germline ends. The CDR3 length is 14 residues. CDR1 and CDR2 (germline): KGHSH, LQKENI. Study processing details: Estimates of nucleated cell counts were drawn from the amplification of reference gene primers. Only in-frame clones appear in the TCRdb table, and some are missing; sequencing was by immunoSEQ multiplex PCR. That table gives V, J and clone size, and the DNA gave D and trimming. Of tens of thousands of clones in the sample, 70% to 80% were seen once. The sequence was collected from a human donor in a cohort sampled during active COVID-19. The sequenced material came from peripheral blood. J is TRBJ2-3 and V is TRBV18, with D unclear. The CDR3 DNA reads as TGTGCCAGCTCACCACGGCAGTCCACAGATACGCAGTATTTT. Translated, it gives CASSPRQSTDTQYF.